Listed here are 5 T cell receptor beta chains from one sample, sequenced in a study of identifying expanded T cells in peripheral blood. Sequenced by immunoSEQ multiplex PCR; TCRdb stores in-frame clones only, minus some. The repertoire holds about 130,000 clones, with 65% to 90% as singletons. Source material: blood. These receptors came from a person between 18 and 69 years old in good health.

A few counts support this clone. One end of the junction fails to match germline, which may point to a read error. This chain uses TRBV10-3 with TRBJ1-5; TRBD1 is a possible D gene (6 bases). Looked up from germline, CDR1 is ENHRY and CDR2 is SYGVKD. The CDR3 is 14 residues long. This CDR3 is CASSARQGNQPQHF. CDR3 bases: TGTGCCAGCAGTGCCAGACAGGGCAATCAGCCCCAGCATTTT.

This chain connects TRBV6-5 to TRBJ2-1; D unresolved. Deletions cut 5 bases from V and 15 bases from J, with 14 bases between. CDR1 is MNHEY, CDR2 SVGAGI, per germline. The CDR3 sequence is 11 residues long. The chain's CDR3 is CASSHRPQRFF. The CDR3, as DNA: TGTGCCAGCAGTCATCGTCCCCAACGGTTCTTC.

The rearrangement links TRBV18 to TRBJ2-4; TRBD2 agrees at 8 bases. Germline CDR1 KGHSH, CDR2 LQKENI. The CDR3 is made up of 16 amino acids. The trim removed 0 bases at V and 5 bases at J, leaving 6 bases unmatched. CDR3 loop: CASSPPLFGGENIQYF. In DNA, the CDR3 is TGTGCCAGCTCACCACCGCTCTTCGGGGGGGAAAACATTCAGTACTTC.

This clone occurred once. The V call is TRBV7-2, the J call TRBJ1-1; D gene uncertain. V lost 5 bases to trimming and J lost 1 base, with 14 bases between them. This CDR3 has 15 residues. Germline V gene data show CDR1 as SGHTA and CDR2 as FQGNSA. The CDR3 here is CASSKYGVPNTEAFF. CDR3 DNA: TGTGCCAGCAGCAAGTACGGCGTACCGAACACTGAAGCTTTCTTT.

This rearrangement joins TRBV2 to TRBJ1-2; D is possibly TRBD1 (6 bases). CDR3 length: 13 amino acids. Per the germline V gene, CDR1 is SNHLY and CDR2 is FYNNEI. The V gene lost 7 bases and the J gene lost 0 bases, with 9 bases spanning the gap. The CDR3 here is CASIGDTNYGYTF. The CDR3 nucleotides are TGTGCCAGCATCGGGGACACTAACTATGGCTACACCTTC. The whole variable domain, filled in from reference TRBV2 and TRBJ1-2, reads EPEVTQTPSHQVTQMGQEVILRCVPISNHLYFYWYRQILGQKVEFLVSFYNNEISEKSEIFDDQFSVERPDGSNFTLKIRSTKLEDSAMYFCASIGDTNYGYTFGSGTRLTVV.